The sequence of this T cell receptor (beta chain) was determined in a study of blood T cell repertoires in COVID-19. Across the whole study: Researchers got acute and convalescent COVID-19 samples from the United States, Italy and Spain. PBMCs, B-cell-depleted T cells, or T cells provided the cDNA or gDNA that made up the material.

Original methodology: The assay estimated nucleated cells by amplifying reference gene primers. Profiled with immunoSEQ multiplex PCR; TCRdb holds only in-frame clones, not every one. That table supplies the V and J calls and clone size; D and trimming were determined from the DNA. Here the sample spans 100,000 to 120,000 clones, approximately 82% being singletons. The CDR3 extends over 15 amino acids. From germline, CDR1 is SGHKS and CDR2 YYEKEE (reference sequence). The junction had 6 bases not matched to a gene; V was cut back by 2 bases and J by 4 bases. This TCR derives from a woman of 80 years or more with acute or convalescent COVID-19. The sample consisted of peripheral blood. The chain uses TRBV5-5 and TRBJ1-2, with 9 bases aligning to TRBD1. The CDR3 coding sequence is TGTGCCAGCAGCTTCTTGGGACAGGGATTCTATGGCTACACCTTC. Residues: CASSFLGQGFYGYTF. Full variable domain (missing parts from reference TRBV5-5 and TRBJ1-2): DAGVTQSPTHLIKTRGQQVTLRCSPISGHKSVSWYQQVLGQGPQFIFQYYEKEERGRGNFPDRFSARQFPNYSSELNVNALLLGDSALYLCASSFLGQGFYGYTFGSGTRLTVV.